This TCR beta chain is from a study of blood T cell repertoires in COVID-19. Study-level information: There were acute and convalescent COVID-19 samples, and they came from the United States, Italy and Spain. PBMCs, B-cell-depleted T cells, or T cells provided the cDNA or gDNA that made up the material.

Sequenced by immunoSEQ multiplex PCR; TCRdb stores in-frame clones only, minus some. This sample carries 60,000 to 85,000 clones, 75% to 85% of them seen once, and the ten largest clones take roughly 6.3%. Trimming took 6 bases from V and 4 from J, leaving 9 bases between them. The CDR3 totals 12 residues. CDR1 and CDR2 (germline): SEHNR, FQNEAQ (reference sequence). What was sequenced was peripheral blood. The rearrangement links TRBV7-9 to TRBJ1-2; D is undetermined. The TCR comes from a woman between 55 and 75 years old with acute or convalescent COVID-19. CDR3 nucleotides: TGTGCCAGCAGTTCAGTCTCCTATGGCTACACCTTC. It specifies CASSSVSYGYTF.